The subject of this entry is one T cell receptor beta chain. This record comes from a study of blood T cell repertoires in COVID-19. The CDR3 sequence is 13 residues long. CDR1 is LGHNA, CDR2 YSLEER, per germline. With 1 base removed from V and 10 bases from J, the gap between germline ends came to 13 bases. Some clones are missing from TCRdb's copy, which holds only in-frame ones; the method was immunoSEQ multiplex PCR. The data show some 300,000 clones, with 90% seen just once and 3% to 5% held by the top ten. The chain combines TRBV4-3 with TRBJ1-2; no reliable D call. The receptor was derived from a woman aged 30 to 39 who had been exposed to COVID-19. The material sequenced was PBMCs or T cells enriched from blood (not recorded which). This CDR3 is CASSQGIAYHYTF. The CDR3 DNA follows: TGCGCCAGCAGCCAAGGAATTGCCTATCACTACACCTTC.